This TCR beta chain stems from a study of patients and donors after allogeneic stem cell transplantation. The germline V and J ends were trimmed by 5 bases and 3 bases, with 11 bases remaining between them. The length of the CDR3 is 13 residues. CDR1 is LGHNT and CDR2 is FRNRAP in the germline V gene. TCRdb re-called the RT-PCR reads with MiXCR, one entry per CDR3 protein. The sample consists of about 410,000 distinct CDR3 sequences, around 15% of them appearing once. The clonotype comes from a human donor who was either an allogeneic HSCT recipient or a stem cell or donor lymphocyte infusion donor (not recorded which). It is not recorded whose cells these are; they may come from a transplant donor. The specimen sequenced was blood, either unsorted or a sorted T cell fraction (not recorded which). The chain combines TRBV12-5 with TRBJ2-7; D is possibly TRBD1 (5 bases). The DNA for the CDR3 is TGTGCTAGTGGTCTGGACATCCTCTACGAGCAGTACTTC. It specifies CASGLDILYEQYF.